This TCR beta chain was identified during a study of cytomegalovirus exposure and HLA in healthy donors. Use of 60 Vbeta and 13 Jbeta primers characterized the PCR. The repertoire was sequenced with immunoSEQ multiplex PCR; TCRdb's copy has only in-frame clones and lacks some. Of about 120,000 clones listed, under 12% are singletons. Study observations and caveats: In a later analysis, at a false discovery rate of 0.05, some 15,000 TCR beta sequences were associated with HLA alleles.

Concerning this clone itself: Its antigen is still unknown.

This CDR3 comprises 12 residues. V shed 4 bases, J shed 11 bases, and the junction held 6 bases outside the gene matches. The germline V gene encodes CDR1 MGHDK and CDR2 SYGVNS. The receptor was derived from a woman in her late teens or twenties in good health and CMV-seropositive. This rearrangement joins TRBV25-1 to TRBJ1-1; 8 nucleotides match TRBD1. The sequenced material came from PBMCs. The CDR3 sequence is CASSGTGKHAFF. The CDR3 region has the DNA TGTGCCAGCAGTGGGACAGGGAAGCATGCTTTCTTT. Looking up the rest from reference TRBV25-1 and TRBJ1-1 gives the full variable domain: EADIYQTPRYLVIGTGKKITLECSQTMGHDKMYWYQQDPGMELHLIHYSYGVNSTEKGDLSSESTVSRIRTEHFPLTLESARPSHTSQYLCASSGTGKHAFFGQGTRLTVV.